What follows are 28 T cell receptor beta chains derived from one specimen sequenced in a study of T cell changes during pregnancy in multiple sclerosis. Clones were sequenced by immunoSEQ multiplex PCR, and TCRdb holds only the in-frame ones, with some missing. The sample lists around 100,000 clones, 92% seen once, with 1.5% in the top ten. This sample comprised peripheral blood, obtained in the third trimester of pregnancy. These TCRs come from a female donor with multiple sclerosis, enrolled in a pregnancy study.

The chain has TRBV5-6 and TRBJ2-1, with 7 bases fitting TRBD1. The CDR3 loop spans 13 amino acids. V dropped 5 bases and J dropped 8; count of bases not matched to a gene: 7. Germline loops: CDR1 SGHDT, CDR2 YYEEEE. CDR3 nucleotide sequence: TGTGCCAGCAGACCTACAGGGGAGTATGAGCAGTTCTTC. Protein product: CASRPTGEYEQFF.

The rearrangement uses TRBV6-5 and TRBJ2-5; 8 bases agree with TRBD1. The J segment lost 4 bases and the V segment lost 6 bases, leaving 7 bases of the junction unmatched. The CDR3 loop spans 14 amino acids. Germline V lookup: CDR1 MNHEY, CDR2 SVGAGI. CDR3 sequence (DNA): TGTGCCAGCAGCTTGGACAGGGTGGTAGAGACCCAGTACTTC. Protein product: CASSLDRVVETQYF.

The rearrangement uses TRBV5-1 and TRBJ1-1; 8 bases match TRBD1. Looked up from germline, CDR1 is SGHRS and CDR2 is YFSETQ. The junction had 15 bases not matched to a gene; V was cut back by 4 bases and J by 4 bases. The length of the CDR3 is 17 residues. The CDR3 is CASSPRIRTGPGTEAFF. CDR3 sequence (DNA): TGCGCCAGCAGCCCGCGGATCCGGACAGGGCCAGGCACTGAAGCTTTCTTT.

The chain carries TRBV18 and TRBJ1-2; 10 nucleotides align to TRBD1. Trimming took 3 bases from V and 8 from J; bases not matched to a gene: 6. CDR1 is KGHSH and CDR2 is LQKENI in the germline V gene. CDR3 size: 14 residues. The CDR3 DNA is TGTGCCAGCTCACCGGCGGGACAGGGGTCCGGCTACACCTTC. This translates into CASSPAGQGSGYTF.

This chain connects TRBV5-4 to TRBJ2-7; 13 positions agree with TRBD2. Germline CDR1 and CDR2: SGHNT and YYREEE (reference sequence). Germline trimming cut 4 bases from V and 4 bases from J; bases unmatched to any gene: 5. The CDR3 spans 15 residues. In DNA, the CDR3 is TGTGCCAGCAGCCAAAAGACTAGCGGGAGGTACGAGCAGTACTTC. It translates to CASSQKTSGRYEQYF.

This chain joins TRBV4-2 and TRBJ2-7; D remains unclear. This CDR3 comprises 14 residues. With 0 bases removed from V and 2 bases from J, the gap between germline ends came to 8 bases. Germline CDR1 is LGHNA and CDR2 is YNFKEQ. The CDR3 is CASSQEGSTYEQYF. The CDR3 region has the DNA TGTGCCAGCAGCCAAGAGGGCAGCACCTACGAGCAGTACTTC.

The rearrangement joins TRBV5-1 to TRBJ1-1; 7 nucleotides match TRBD1. The length of the CDR3 is 14 residues. CDR1 is SGHRS, CDR2 YFSETQ, per germline. With 3 bases clipped from V and 7 bases from J, the junction kept 9 bases outside the gene matches. CDR3 residues: CASSYRQGLGEAFF. CDR3 coding DNA: TGCGCCAGCAGCTATAGACAGGGTTTGGGTGAAGCTTTCTTT.

The V gene is TRBV4-2, the J gene TRBJ2-1; 14 bases are a match to TRBD2. Germline V gene lookup returns CDR1 LGHNA and CDR2 YNFKEQ. The CDR3 is 18 residues long. Trimming removed 3 bases from V and 4 bases from J; junction bases left unmatched: 8. The DNA for the CDR3 is TGTGCCAGCAGCCAGAGGGGACTAGCGGGAGCCCTATACAATGAGCAGTTCTTC. Amino acids: CASSQRGLAGALYNEQFF.

The chain carries TRBV6-1 and TRBJ1-2; possibly TRBD1 for D (5 bases). The CDR3 runs to 11 residues. Between the trimmed V and J ends, which lost 9 bases and 8 bases, there was a span of 13 bases. Germline V gene sequence: CDR1 MNHNS, CDR2 SASEGT. The CDR3 protein is CARGRMGGYTF. CDR3 in DNA: TGTGCCAGGGGGCGCATGGGAGGCTACACCTTC.

V gene TRBV28 combines with J gene TRBJ1-2, with D possibly being TRBD1 (5 bases). This CDR3 region has 11 residues. Germline values: CDR1 MDHEN, CDR2 SYDVKM. V lost 3 bases and J 9 bases, leaving 8 bases between the germline ends. CDR3 DNA: TGTGCCAGCAGTTTCAGGGATCGCTACACCTTC. Protein product: CASSFRDRYTF.

CDR3 nucleotide sequence: TGTGCCAGCAGAGTAGCGGGAGGGGCAGATACGCAGTATTTT. It encodes CASRVAGGADTQYF. The chain carries TRBV6-5 and TRBJ2-3, with 11 bases lining up with TRBD2. The CDR3 loop spans 14 amino acids. In germline, CDR1 is MNHEY, CDR2 SVGAGI. Losses at the gene ends were 6 bases for V and 4 bases for J; bases not matched to a gene: 3.

The V call is TRBV6-1, the J call TRBJ2-3, with 9 bases matching TRBD1. V dropped 6 bases and J dropped 4; count of bases not matched to a gene: 8. This CDR3 spans 15 amino acids. The germline V gene encodes CDR1 MNHNS and CDR2 SASEGT. The CDR3 spells CASSGTGGSADTQYF. The CDR3 nucleotides read TGTGCCAGCAGCGGCACAGGGGGCAGCGCAGATACGCAGTATTTT.

This chain joins TRBV28 and TRBJ2-7, with 8 bases fitting TRBD1. V trimming: 5 bases; J trimming: 3 bases; junction bases outside the gene matches: 3. The CDR3 runs 13 residues. The V gene's germline CDR1 is MDHEN and CDR2 SYDVKM. The CDR3, as DNA: TGTGCCAGCAGTAGGGACAGGCTCTACGAGCAGTACTTC. The encoded protein is CASSRDRLYEQYF. The full variable domain, its missing parts supplied by reference TRBV28 and TRBJ2-7, is DVKVTQSSRYLVKRTGEKVFLECVQDMDHENMFWYRQDPGLGLRLIYFSYDVKMKEKGDIPEGYSVSREKKERFSLILESASTNQTSMYLCASSRDRLYEQYFGPGTRLTVT.

The chain couples TRBV9 to TRBJ1-1; no reliable D call. The length of the CDR3 is 15 residues. Trimming pared 3 bases from V and 6 bases from J, leaving 18 bases between. The germline CDR1 and CDR2 sequences are SGDLS and YYNGEE. The CDR3 region has the DNA TGTGCCAGCAGCGCCGGGTCCCTCGGAAAGGCTGAAGCTTTCTTT. Translation gives CASSAGSLGKAEAFF. The full variable domain, with the rest looked up from reference TRBV9 and TRBJ1-1, is DSGVTQTPKHLITATGQRVTLRCSPRSGDLSVYWYQQSLDQGLQFLIQYYNGEERAKGNILERFSAQQFPDLHSELNLSSLELGDSALYFCASSAGSLGKAEAFFGQGTRLTVV.

The chain joins TRBV5-4 to TRBJ1-4, with D tentatively TRBD1 (6 bases). Germline V gene data show CDR1 as SGHNT and CDR2 as YYREEE (reference sequence). V dropped 4 bases and J dropped 8 bases, with 18 bases sitting between them. This CDR3 region has 15 residues. DNA for the CDR3: TGTGCCAGCAGCCTCCAGGGGTCAACGCGAGAAAAACTGTTTTTT. It is translated as CASSLQGSTREKLFF.

The chain uses TRBV5-1 and TRBJ1-5, with TRBD1 matching over 8 bases. The CDR3 has 15 amino acids. Trimming took 5 bases from V and 4 from J; bases not matched to a gene: 8. CDR1 and CDR2 (germline): SGHRS, YFSETQ. This CDR3 is CASRAGQGVNQPQHF. In nucleotides, the CDR3 is TGCGCCAGCAGGGCAGGACAGGGAGTAAATCAGCCCCAGCATTTT.

V is TRBV10-3 and J is TRBJ1-2; TRBD1 agrees at 10 bases. Germline CDR1 reads ENHRY; CDR2 reads SYGVKD. V lost 3 bases, J lost 1 base, and 14 bases stayed unmatched. There are 19 residues in the CDR3. CDR3 nucleotides: TGTGCCATCAGTGATCTGGTCCGGGACAGGGGCGTTATTAACTATGGCTACACCTTC. This translates into CAISDLVRDRGVINYGYTF.

This chain links TRBV6-5 with TRBJ1-5, with 8 bases fitting TRBD1. V lost 5 bases and J lost 9; bases outside the gene matches: 3. Looked up from germline, CDR1 is MNHEY and CDR2 is SVGAGI. This CDR3 spans 12 amino acids. The DNA for the CDR3 is TGTGCCAGCAGTGACAGGGGTCTGCCCCAGCATTTT. Translating gives CASSDRGLPQHF.

This clone has a single count. The V and J genes are TRBV25-1 and TRBJ2-1; TRBD1 aligns across 7 bases. This CDR3 contains 13 residues. V trimming: 3 bases; J trimming: 5 bases; junction bases outside the gene matches: 1. CDR1 and CDR2 from the germline V gene are MGHDK and SYGVNS. In DNA form, the CDR3 reads TGTGCCAGCAGTGAGCAGGGGGACAATGAGCAGTTCTTC. Translation gives CASSEQGDNEQFF.

This chain connects TRBV5-5 to TRBJ2-3, with D perhaps TRBD2 (5 bases). V shed 4 bases and J shed 6 bases, with 18 bases lying between them. Germline V gives CDR1 SGHKS, CDR2 YYEKEE (reference sequence). The length of the CDR3 is 15 residues. The CDR3 nucleotides are TGTGCCAGCAGCCGGAACCTAGCTACTGGGGATACGCAGTATTTT. Protein product: CASSRNLATGDTQYF.

The rearrangement links TRBV9 to TRBJ1-4; no firm D call. Trimming shortened V by 0 bases and J by 4 bases, and 10 bases separated the two germline ends. The CDR3 is 15 amino acids. Per the germline V gene, CDR1 is SGDLS and CDR2 is YYNGEE. DNA for the CDR3: TGTGCCAGCAGCGTAGCTCCGGACTTTAATGAAAAACTGTTTTTT. Translating it yields CASSVAPDFNEKLFF. Full variable domain (outside the CDR3, taken from reference TRBV9 and TRBJ1-4): DSGVTQTPKHLITATGQRVTLRCSPRSGDLSVYWYQQSLDQGLQFLIQYYNGEERAKGNILERFSAQQFPDLHSELNLSSLELGDSALYFCASSVAPDFNEKLFFGSGTQLSVL.

The V gene is TRBV2, the J gene TRBJ1-1; D gene ambiguous. Trimming removed 10 bases from V and 1 base from J, with 13 bases in between. This CDR3 is 13 amino acids long. CDR1 SNHLY and CDR2 FYNNEI come from the germline V gene. The DNA for the CDR3 is TGTGCCACCCCGAAGGGAGCGAACACTGAAGCTTTCTTT. It translates to CATPKGANTEAFF. The full variable domain, in which reference TRBV2 and TRBJ1-1 provide the parts outside the CDR3, is EPEVTQTPSHQVTQMGQEVILRCVPISNHLYFYWYRQILGQKVEFLVSFYNNEISEKSEIFDDQFSVERPDGSNFTLKIRSTKLEDSAMYFCATPKGANTEAFFGQGTRLTVV.

This chain uses TRBV30 with TRBJ1-2; 8 nucleotides agree with TRBD1. The CDR3 runs 14 residues. CDR1 GTSNPN and CDR2 SVGIG come from the germline V gene (reference sequence). V was pared by 5 bases and J by 3 bases, with 8 bases of the junction left unmatched. The CDR3 DNA is TGTGCCTGGGGTCGGACAGGGATGTACTATGGCTACACCTTC. Protein: CAWGRTGMYYGYTF. Based on the CDR3 plus reference TRBV30 and TRBJ1-2, the full variable domain is SQTIHQWPATLVQPVGSPLSLECTVEGTSNPNLYWYRQAAGRGLQLLFYSVGIGQISSEVPQNLSASRPQDRQFILSSKKLLLSDSGFYLCAWGRTGMYYGYTFGSGTRLTVV.

The chain has TRBV7-9 and TRBJ2-1; 9 positions agree with TRBD1. Germline trimming cut 1 base from V and 6 bases from J; bases unmatched to any gene: 10. CDR3 size: 17 residues. The germline V gene has CDR1 SEHNR and CDR2 FQNEAQ (reference sequence). Here the CDR3 DNA reads TGTGCCAGCAGCTTAGTCACCGGGACAGGGCAGCCCAATGAGCAGTTCTTC. Translating it yields CASSLVTGTGQPNEQFF. The full variable domain, its missing parts supplied by reference TRBV7-9 and TRBJ2-1, is DTGVSQNPRHKITKRGQNVTFRCDPISEHNRLYWYRQTLGQGPEFLTYFQNEAQLEKSRLLSDRFSAERPKGSFSTLEIQRTEQGDSAMYLCASSLVTGTGQPNEQFFGPGTRLTVL.

CDR3 loop: CASSRSGQVTGELFF. The CDR3 DNA reads as TGTGCCAGCAGCCGTTCGGGACAGGTTACCGGGGAGCTGTTTTTT. J is TRBJ2-2 and V is TRBV11-3; 8 bases match TRBD1. The ends lost 5 bases at V and 5 bases at J; junction bases unmatched: 7. Germline V gene lookup returns CDR1 SGHNT and CDR2 YENEEA. CDR3 length: 15 residues.

This clone was recorded once. J is TRBJ2-2 and V is TRBV6-5, with TRBD2 matching 10 bases. Germline loops: CDR1 MNHEY, CDR2 SVGAGI. The CDR3 spans 15 residues. V trimming: 7 bases; J trimming: 1 base; junction bases outside the gene matches: 3. CDR3 sequence: CASKIAGGNTGELFF. The CDR3 DNA follows: TGTGCCAGCAAGATAGCGGGAGGGAACACCGGGGAGCTGTTTTTT.

The chain is built from TRBV27 and TRBJ1-5; 8 bases match TRBD1. CDR3 length equals 16 residues. Germline CDR1 and CDR2: MNHEY and SMNVEV (reference sequence). V lost 3 bases, J lost 0 bases, and 4 bases stayed unmatched. The CDR3 DNA reads as TGTGCCAGCAGTTTTGGGGGACAGGATAGCAATCAGCCCCAGCATTTT. Protein sequence: CASSFGGQDSNQPQHF.

This clone was seen a handful of times. This chain links TRBV5-1 with TRBJ1-2, with 12 bases identical to TRBD1. Looked up from germline, CDR1 is SGHRS and CDR2 is YFSETQ. CDR3 length equals 14 residues. The J segment lost 8 bases and the V segment lost 4 bases, leaving 6 bases of the junction unmatched. This CDR3 is CASSGDRGLNGYTF. The CDR3 coding sequence is TGCGCCAGCAGCGGGGACAGGGGGCTTAACGGCTACACCTTC.